The rows below give T cell receptor beta chains drawn from one sample of a study of T cell responses to AZD1222 COVID-19 vaccine. The table came from immunoSEQ multiplex PCR; TCRdb's copy has only in-frame clones and leaves some out. The sample records 95,000 to 150,000 clones, around 85% being singletons. The sample here was peripheral blood, taken on day 0 of AZD1222 vaccination. These receptors all stem from an adult in good health. Both conserved end residues are part of each CDR3. D genes are given only for firm matches.

V: TRBV28; J: TRBJ1-5; D: .; CDR3: CASSFLQTNQPQHF
V: TRBV6-1; J: TRBJ1-1; D: .; CDR3: CASSESGRMNTEAFF
V: TRBV29-1; J: TRBJ2-1; D: .; CDR3: CSVTSWRSYNEQFF
V: TRBV27; J: TRBJ1-5; D: TRBD1; CDR3: CASSLSYRGSNQPQHF
V: TRBV27; J: TRBJ1-1; D: .; CDR3: CASSLEYGRSTFF
V: TRBV27; J: TRBJ1-6; D: .; CDR3: CASSPGRAPLHF
V: TRBV11-2; J: TRBJ2-2; D: TRBD1; CDR3: CASSSGQGGTGELFF
V: TRBV28; J: TRBJ2-7; D: .; CDR3: CASRNYDRDAYEQYF
V: TRBV30; J: TRBJ2-3; D: .; CDR3: CAWTVGEITQYF
V: TRBV5-6; J: TRBJ1-2; D: .; CDR3: CASSYSPPDRYNGYTF
V: TRBV19; J: TRBJ2-5; D: TRBD1; CDR3: CASRSKDRVPQETQYF
V: TRBV9; J: TRBJ1-4; D: .; CDR3: CASSAGVGQTYNEKLFF
V: TRBV30; J: TRBJ1-2; D: .; CDR3: CAWSPPWGGYTF
V: TRBV6-1; J: TRBJ1-4; D: .; CDR3: CASSEPIAWENYSMGEKLFF
V: TRBV12-3/TRBV12-4; J: TRBJ2-3; D: .; CDR3: CASRRLSTDTQYF
V: TRBV7-9; J: TRBJ1-2; D: .; CDR3: CASSELAGFRGYTF
V: TRBV11-2; J: TRBJ2-1; D: .; CDR3: CASNIMSGVYNEQFF
V: TRBV7-2; J: TRBJ1-2; D: TRBD1; CDR3: CASSWGQGDAGYTF
V: TRBV4-1; J: TRBJ1-3; D: .; CDR3: CASSHPQEPGTGNTIYF
V: TRBV3-1/TRBV3-2; J: TRBJ2-7; D: .; CDR3: CASSQDGSSYEQYF
V: TRBV28; J: TRBJ1-2; D: .; CDR3: CASSKPRAINYGYTF
V: TRBV19; J: TRBJ2-7; D: TRBD1; CDR3: CASSAGQVSYEQYF
V: TRBV11-2; J: TRBJ2-1; D: TRBD1; CDR3: CASSQGVSYNEQFF
V: TRBV6-1; J: TRBJ2-7; D: .; CDR3: CASSESGVSSYEQYF
V: TRBV6-5; J: TRBJ1-5; D: .; CDR3: CASRPILGNQPQHF
V: TRBV11-2; J: TRBJ1-1; D: .; CDR3: CASSSPGRDTEAFF
V: TRBV28; J: TRBJ1-5; D: .; CDR3: CASSLTVEPQHF
V: TRBV4-2; J: TRBJ1-5; D: .; CDR3: CASSQDGVPTQPQHF
V: TRBV5-1; J: TRBJ2-7; D: .; CDR3: CASSGGDRSYEQYF
V: TRBV15; J: TRBJ2-1; D: TRBD1; CDR3: CATSSIQGASYNEQFF
V: TRBV7-9; J: TRBJ2-1; D: TRBD1; CDR3: CASNRPGGEEQFF
V: TRBV27; J: TRBJ2-7; D: .; CDR3: CASSFRDSIRYEQYF
V: TRBV11-2; J: TRBJ1-6; D: .; CDR3: CASSPSKSENSPLHF
V: TRBV6-5; J: TRBJ1-3; D: .; CDR3: CASSPQEGSGNTIYF
V: TRBV14; J: TRBJ2-5; D: .; CDR3: CASSARQTQETQYF
V: TRBV28; J: TRBJ2-7; D: TRBD2; CDR3: CASSSLTSGGYEQYF
V: TRBV24-1; J: TRBJ1-5; D: .; CDR3: CATSDLGGRGGFNQPQHF
V: TRBV4-2; J: TRBJ2-7; D: .; CDR3: CASSPIGGNYYEQYF
V: TRBV29-1; J: TRBJ1-1; D: .; CDR3: CSVSQVIAFF
V: TRBV28; J: TRBJ1-1; D: .; CDR3: CASSGPPVEAFF
V: TRBV7-3; J: TRBJ2-1; D: TRBD1; CDR3: CASSERGGSSYNEQFF
V: TRBV2; J: TRBJ1-1; D: .; CDR3: CASSEGGPEAFF
V: TRBV21-1; J: TRBJ2-1; D: .; CDR3: CASSMYLGGRNEQFF
V: TRBV6-5; J: TRBJ2-7; D: .; CDR3: CASSYFSRGEGEQYF
V: TRBV7-8; J: TRBJ1-1; D: .; CDR3: CASRMGVTEAFF